This is a list of T cell receptor beta chains from one sample in a study of blood T cell repertoires in COVID-19. Data came from immunoSEQ multiplex PCR; TCRdb stores just in-frame clones and leaves some out. The sample has around 94,000 clones; about four fifths are singletons. Sample: peripheral blood. These receptors were obtained from a human donor in a cohort sampled during active COVID-19. Both conserved end residues are part of each CDR3. D genes are given only for firm matches. Size is omitted from some rows. Given values are once, few, many or a class for expanded clones.

D	V	J	size	DNA	CDR3
TRBD1	TRBV14	TRBJ2-7	NA	TGTGCCAGCAGCCAAGAAGGGGGCTCCTTCTCCTACGAGCAGTACTTC	CASSQEGGSFSYEQYF
TRBD2	TRBV5-1	TRBJ2-7	once	TGCGCCAGCAGCTTGGCGGGACTAGCGGGACCCCCCTCCTACGAGCAGTACTTC	CASSLAGLAGPPSYEQYF
TRBD2	TRBV6-5	TRBJ2-1	NA	TGTGCCAGCAGTTTTTCGGGACTAGCGGGATCAAGTGAGCAGTTCTTC	CASSFSGLAGSSEQFF
NA	TRBV18	TRBJ1-4	NA	TGTGCCAGCTCACCACCGGGGAGGGGAAATGAAAAACTGTTTTTT	CASSPPGRGNEKLFF
NA	TRBV5-1	TRBJ1-2	NA	TGCGCCAGCAGCTTGGCGGGGGAAGGCTATGGCTACACCTTC	CASSLAGEGYGYTF
NA	TRBV5-1	TRBJ2-5	NA	TGCGCCAGCAGCCCGACAGCCTATCGACAAGAGACCCAGTACTTC	CASSPTAYRQETQYF
TRBD1	TRBV7-9	TRBJ2-7	NA	TGTGCCAGCAGTCATAGGGACAGATCCTACGAGCAGTACTTC	CASSHRDRSYEQYF
NA	TRBV4-2	TRBJ1-2	NA	TGTGCCAGCAGCCAAGTTGCAGGGGTATTGAACTATGGCTACACCTTC	CASSQVAGVLNYGYTF
NA	TRBV21-1	TRBJ2-7	NA	TGTGCCAGCGGGTGGGACAGTCCCTACGAGCAGTACTTC	CASGWDSPYEQYF
TRBD2	TRBV7-9	TRBJ2-7	NA	TGTGCCAGCAGCGGCAATTCCCGGGGGGAAACTCCCTACGAGCAGTACTTC	CASSGNSRGETPYEQYF
NA	TRBV11-2	TRBJ1-1	NA	TGTGCCAGCAGCTTACGGGGGGCAACGAACACTGAAGCTTTCTTT	CASSLRGATNTEAFF
TRBD2	TRBV11-2	TRBJ2-7	NA	TGTGCCAGCAGCTTACGACTAGCGGGAGTATCCTACGAGCAGTACTTC	CASSLRLAGVSYEQYF
NA	TRBV28	TRBJ2-5	once	TGTGCCAGCAGCCTAAGGGGGAGGGACCAAGAGACCCAGTACTTC	CASSLRGRDQETQYF
NA	TRBV29-1	TRBJ1-1	NA	TGCAGCGGACAGGAGGCGAAAAGAGCTTTCTTT	CSGQEAKRAFF
TRBD2	TRBV27	TRBJ2-7	NA	TGTGCCAGCAGCCCCCTAGCGGGAGTGGGGTGGGAGTACTTC	CASSPLAGVGWEYF
NA	TRBV6-5	TRBJ1-1	NA	TGTGCCAGCAGTCTTACAGAGAACACTGAAGCTTTCTTT	CASSLTENTEAFF
TRBD1	TRBV5-1	TRBJ2-7	NA	TGCGCCAGCAGCGCCGGACAGGCCAGCTCCTACGAGCAGTACTTC	CASSAGQASSYEQYF
NA	TRBV24-1	TRBJ2-3	NA	TGTGCCACCAGTCGAGACGGGACAGATACGCAGTATTTT	CATSRDGTDTQYF
TRBD1	TRBV7-9	TRBJ2-1	once	TGTGCCAGCAGCTCGACAGGGGGCAATGAGCAGTTCTTC	CASSSTGGNEQFF
TRBD2	TRBV28	TRBJ2-1	once	TGTGCCAGCAGTTTCCGTAGCGGGAGAATGGCGGTCTTC	CASSFRSGRMAVF
NA	TRBV21-1	TRBJ1-3	once	TGTGCCAGCAGCTCGCGAACCGAGGACAGGGCAGACTTAAACACCATATATTTT	CASSSRTEDRADLNTIYF
TRBD1	TRBV4-2	TRBJ1-4	NA	TGTGCCAGCAGCCAAGGGACAGGGTCGGAAGAAAAACTGTTTTTT	CASSQGTGSEEKLFF
TRBD1	TRBV5-1	TRBJ2-7	NA	TGCGCCAGCAGCCGGACAGGGACCTCCTACGAGCAGTACTTC	CASSRTGTSYEQYF
TRBD1	TRBV6-5	TRBJ2-7	NA	TGTGCCAGCACTGCGGGACAGGTGGGACCTTACGAGCAGTACTTC	CASTAGQVGPYEQYF
NA	TRBV30	TRBJ2-7	NA	TGTGCCTGGAGTGCCCTTCCGAACTACTCCGCCTACGAGCAGTACTTC	CAWSALPNYSAYEQYF
NA	TRBV28	TRBJ1-2	NA	TGTGCCAGCAGTTTGAGAGGCTATGGCTACACCTTC	CASSLRGYGYTF
TRBD1	TRBV11-1	TRBJ1-1	NA	TGTGCCAGCAGCTTCCGGACAGGGAGCACTGAAGCTTTCTTT	CASSFRTGSTEAFF
NA	TRBV7-9	TRBJ1-1	NA	TGTGCCAGCAGCTTTGCCAGGGTCGGCACTGAAGCTTTCTTT	CASSFARVGTEAFF
NA	TRBV2	TRBJ1-5	few	TGTGCCAGCGCAGGTGGCAATCAGCCCCAGCATTTT	CASAGGNQPQHF
TRBD2	TRBV6-1	TRBJ2-7	NA	TGTGCCAGCAGTGAATGGGGGGGGCTAGGGACTAGCGGGAGGGCCGCCTACGAGCAGTACTTC	CASSEWGGLGTSGRAAYEQYF
NA	TRBV12-3/TRBV12-4	TRBJ2-2	NA	TGTGCCAGCAGCCTGCAGTCCACCGGGGAGCTGTTTTTT	CASSLQSTGELFF
NA	TRBV7-8	TRBJ2-1	once	TGTGCCAGCAGCTTAGTAGGGGTGGGGTACAATGAGCAGTTCTTC	CASSLVGVGYNEQFF
NA	TRBV24-1	TRBJ2-6	NA	TGTGCCACCAGTGATTTAGGACACGGAAGGGCCAACGTCCTGACTTTC	CATSDLGHGRANVLTF
TRBD1	TRBV18	TRBJ1-3	NA	TGTGCCAGCTCTCCTGACAGGGTCTCTGGAAACACCATATATTTT	CASSPDRVSGNTIYF
NA	TRBV5-5	TRBJ1-2	NA	TGTGCCAGCAGCTTGGGAGGGGGTAGCTATGGCTACACCTTC	CASSLGGGSYGYTF
TRBD1	TRBV28	TRBJ2-3	once	TGTGCCAGCACCCAACCGGGACAGTACACAGATACGCAGTATTTT	CASTQPGQYTDTQYF
NA	TRBV9	TRBJ2-5	once	TGTGCCAGCAGCGCACTGGGAGAGGGCGGAAGGGAGACCCAGTACTTC	CASSALGEGGRETQYF
NA	TRBV18	TRBJ2-5	once	TGTGCCAGCTTGGCGGGGAGACAGAGTGAGACCCAGTACTTC	CASLAGRQSETQYF
NA	TRBV28	TRBJ2-7	NA	TGTGCCACCACAGGGTTCGACGAGCAGTACTTC	CATTGFDEQYF
NA	TRBV7-2	TRBJ1-4	NA	TGTGCCAGCAGCTTATCTACGACAGTTAATGAAAAACTGTTTTTT	CASSLSTTVNEKLFF
TRBD1	TRBV6-6	TRBJ1-2	NA	TGTGCCAGCAGTCAGGACAGGAGAGCTTATGGCTACACCTTC	CASSQDRRAYGYTF
NA	TRBV6-2/TRBV6-3	TRBJ1-4	few	TGTGCCAGCAGTTACCCCCAGCGTAATGAAAAACTGTTTTTT	CASSYPQRNEKLFF
TRBD1	TRBV3-1/TRBV3-2	TRBJ2-7	NA	TGTGCCAGCAGCTGGACAGGGACCCACGAGCAGTACTTC	CASSWTGTHEQYF
TRBD1	TRBV19	TRBJ2-3	NA	TGTGCCAGTAGTTCTACTGGACAGGGGGGGATAGATACGCAGTATTTT	CASSSTGQGGIDTQYF
TRBD1	TRBV27	TRBJ1-6	NA	TGTGCCAGCAGTTTATCGCGCTCGGGGACAGGTCAAGGAGCCCTCCACTTT	CASSLSRSGTGQGALHF
TRBD1	TRBV27	TRBJ1-1	NA	TGTGCCAGCAGTTCCTTGACAGGGAGGACTGAAGCTTTCTTT	CASSSLTGRTEAFF
TRBD1	TRBV6-5	TRBJ1-5	few	TGTGCCAGCAGTTTGACAGGGGGGAAGAATCAGCCCCAGCATTTT	CASSLTGGKNQPQHF
NA	TRBV23-1	TRBJ2-7	NA	TGCGCCAGTCCCAGGCAGGGGCGGATCTTCCGTGCCTACGAGCAGTACTTC	CASPRQGRIFRAYEQYF
TRBD1	TRBV19	TRBJ1-3	NA	TGTGCCAGTAGAGATACAGGGGGCGGCGGAAACACCATATATTTT	CASRDTGGGGNTIYF
TRBD1	TRBV19	TRBJ2-7	NA	TGTGCCAGTAGTGTACAGGGGACCCACGAGCAGTACTTC	CASSVQGTHEQYF
NA	TRBV28	TRBJ1-1	NA	TGTGCCAGCAGTCCCCCGGTGAACACTGAAGCTTTCTTT	CASSPPVNTEAFF
TRBD2	TRBV9	TRBJ2-3	once	TGTGCCAGCAGCGAGGGACTAGCGGGAGGAACAGATACGCAGTATTTT	CASSEGLAGGTDTQYF
TRBD2	TRBV2	TRBJ2-7	NA	TGTGCCAGCAGTGATACGGGACTAGTCTCCTACGAGCAGTACTTC	CASSDTGLVSYEQYF
TRBD1	TRBV18	TRBJ1-2	NA	TGTGCCAGCTCAATTGGCGGAACAGGGGGAAAATATGGCTACACCTTC	CASSIGGTGGKYGYTF
NA	TRBV3-1/TRBV3-2	TRBJ2-7	NA	TGTGCCAGCAGCGGACGAGTCGGACTGAGCTCCTACGAGCAGTACTTC	CASSGRVGLSSYEQYF
NA	TRBV5-1	TRBJ1-4	NA	TGCGCCAGCAGTTTAACAGGGTGGGGTAATGAAAAACTGTTTTTT	CASSLTGWGNEKLFF